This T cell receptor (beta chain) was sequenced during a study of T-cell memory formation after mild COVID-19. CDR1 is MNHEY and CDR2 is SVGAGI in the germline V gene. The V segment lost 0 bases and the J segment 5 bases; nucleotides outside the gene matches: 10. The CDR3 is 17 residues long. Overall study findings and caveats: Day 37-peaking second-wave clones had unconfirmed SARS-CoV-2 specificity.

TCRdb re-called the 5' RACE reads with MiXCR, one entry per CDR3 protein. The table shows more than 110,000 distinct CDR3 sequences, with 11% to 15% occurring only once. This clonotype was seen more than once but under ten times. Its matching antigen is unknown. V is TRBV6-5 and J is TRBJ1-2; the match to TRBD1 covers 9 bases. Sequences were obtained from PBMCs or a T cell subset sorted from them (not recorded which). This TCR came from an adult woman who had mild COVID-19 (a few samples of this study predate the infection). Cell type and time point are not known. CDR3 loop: CASSYSKGDRDEYGYTF. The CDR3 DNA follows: TGTGCCAGCAGTTACTCGAAGGGGGACAGGGATGAATATGGCTACACCTTC.